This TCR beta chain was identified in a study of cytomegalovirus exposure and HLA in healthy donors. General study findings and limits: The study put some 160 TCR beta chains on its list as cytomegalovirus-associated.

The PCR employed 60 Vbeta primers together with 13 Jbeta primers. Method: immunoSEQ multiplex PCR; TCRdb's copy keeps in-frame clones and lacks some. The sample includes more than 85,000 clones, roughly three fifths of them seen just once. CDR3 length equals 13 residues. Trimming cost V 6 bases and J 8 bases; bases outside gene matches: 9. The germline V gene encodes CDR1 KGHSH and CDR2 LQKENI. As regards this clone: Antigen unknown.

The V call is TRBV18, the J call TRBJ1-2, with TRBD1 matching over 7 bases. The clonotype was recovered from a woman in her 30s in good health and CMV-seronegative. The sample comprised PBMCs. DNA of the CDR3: TGTGCCAGCTCCCACGACAGGGATTCGGGCTACACCTTC. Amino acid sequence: CASSHDRDSGYTF.